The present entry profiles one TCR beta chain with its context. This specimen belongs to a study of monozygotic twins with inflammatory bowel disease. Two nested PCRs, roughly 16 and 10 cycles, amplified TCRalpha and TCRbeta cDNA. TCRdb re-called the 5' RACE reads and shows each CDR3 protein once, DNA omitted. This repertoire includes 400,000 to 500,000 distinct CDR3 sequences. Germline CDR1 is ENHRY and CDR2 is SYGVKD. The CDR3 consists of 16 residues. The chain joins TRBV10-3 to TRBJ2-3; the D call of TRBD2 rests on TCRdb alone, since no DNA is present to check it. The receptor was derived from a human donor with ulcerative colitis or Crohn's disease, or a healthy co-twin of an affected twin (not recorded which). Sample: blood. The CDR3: CAISEASGGFTDTQYF.